This T cell receptor beta chain was observed in a study of T-cell reconstitution after alpha-beta-depleted transplantation in children. Germline assignment: CDR1 KGHSH and CDR2 LQKENI. This CDR3 is built from 14 residues. V lost 0 bases to trimming and J lost 3 bases, with 8 bases between them. Findings and limits, study-wide: High day-60 TCRbeta diversity in some patients came from surviving recipient T cells and thymic progenitors. About two months after transplant, alpha-beta T cells reportedly came from several hundred expanded graft clones. Newly produced T cells mostly provided counts and TCRbeta diversity after one year, as hyperexpanded clones declined.

On this clonotype: The antigen remains undetermined.

Researchers prepared the TCRbeta library using unique molecular identifiers, the study reports. TCRdb passed the PCR reads through MiXCR, listing each CDR3 protein once. The sample contains approximately 980,000 distinct CDR3 sequences, roughly 31% of which appear only once. The rearrangement uses TRBV18 and TRBJ1-1; possible D gene TRBD1, 5 bases. This TCR came from a boy younger than two who had a stem cell transplant for SCID, so the T cells may come from the graft donor. The sample here was PBMCs, mostly from graft donor cells, taken 360 days after TCRalphabeta/CD19-depleted stem cell transplant. CDR3 nucleotides: TGTGCCAGCTCACCACCGTTCAGGGACACTGAAGCTTTCTTT. Its protein product is CASSPPFRDTEAFF. Full variable domain (rest looked up from reference TRBV18 and TRBJ1-1): NAGVMQNPRHLVRRRGQEARLRCSPMKGHSHVYWYRQLPEEGLKFMVYLQKENIIDESGMPKERFSAEFPKEGPSILRIQQVVRGDSAAYFCASSPPFRDTEAFFGQGTRLTVV.